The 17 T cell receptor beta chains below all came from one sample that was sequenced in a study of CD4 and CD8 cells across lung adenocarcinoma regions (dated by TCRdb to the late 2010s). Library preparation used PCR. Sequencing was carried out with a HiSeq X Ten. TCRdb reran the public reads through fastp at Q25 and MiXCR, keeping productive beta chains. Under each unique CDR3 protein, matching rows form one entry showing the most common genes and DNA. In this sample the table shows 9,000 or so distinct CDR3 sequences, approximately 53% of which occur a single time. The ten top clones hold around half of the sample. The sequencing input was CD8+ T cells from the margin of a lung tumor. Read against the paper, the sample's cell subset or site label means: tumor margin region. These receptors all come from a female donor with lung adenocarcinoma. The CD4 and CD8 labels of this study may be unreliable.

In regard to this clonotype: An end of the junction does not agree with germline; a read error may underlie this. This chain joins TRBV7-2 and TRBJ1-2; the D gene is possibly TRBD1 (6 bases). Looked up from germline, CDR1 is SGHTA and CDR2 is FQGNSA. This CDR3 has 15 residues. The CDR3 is CVSTKSPGQNYGYTF. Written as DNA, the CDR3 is TGTGTCAGCACCAAATCCCCTGGACAGAACTATGGCTACACCTTC.

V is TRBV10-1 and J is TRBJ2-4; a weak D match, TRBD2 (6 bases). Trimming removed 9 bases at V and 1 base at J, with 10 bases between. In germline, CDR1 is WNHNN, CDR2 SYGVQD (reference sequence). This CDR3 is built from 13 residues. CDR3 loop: CARGLDAKNIQYF. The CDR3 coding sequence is TGCGCCAGGGGACTCGATGCCAAAAACATTCAGTACTTC.

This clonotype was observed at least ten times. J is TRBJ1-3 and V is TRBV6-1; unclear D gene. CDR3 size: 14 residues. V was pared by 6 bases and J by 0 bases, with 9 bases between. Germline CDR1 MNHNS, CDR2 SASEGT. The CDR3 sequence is CASRPKVSGNTIYF. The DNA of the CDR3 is TGTGCCAGCAGACCGAAAGTCTCTGGAAACACCATATATTTT.

In DNA, the CDR3 is TGCGCCAGCAGAAGATTAGCGGGGAACACCGGGGAGCTGTTTTTT. Its protein is CASRRLAGNTGELFF. The chain employs TRBV5-1 and TRBJ2-2, with 7 bases identical to TRBD2. V lost 5 bases and J lost 1; bases outside the gene matches: 5. The V gene's germline CDR1 is SGHRS and CDR2 YFSETQ. There are 15 residues in the CDR3.

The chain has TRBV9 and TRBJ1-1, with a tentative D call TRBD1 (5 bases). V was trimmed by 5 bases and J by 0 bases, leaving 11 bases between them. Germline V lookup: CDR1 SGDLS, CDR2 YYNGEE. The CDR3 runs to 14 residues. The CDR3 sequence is CASRGEGMNTEAFF. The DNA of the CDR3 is TGTGCCAGCAGGGGGGAGGGGATGAACACTGAAGCTTTCTTT.

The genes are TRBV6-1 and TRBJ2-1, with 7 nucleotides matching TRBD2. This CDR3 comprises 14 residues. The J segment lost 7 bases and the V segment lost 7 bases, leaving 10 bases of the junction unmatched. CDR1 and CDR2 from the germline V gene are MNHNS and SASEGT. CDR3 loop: CASKRAGVRNEQFF. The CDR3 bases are TGTGCCAGCAAAAGGGCGGGAGTAAGGAATGAGCAGTTCTTC.

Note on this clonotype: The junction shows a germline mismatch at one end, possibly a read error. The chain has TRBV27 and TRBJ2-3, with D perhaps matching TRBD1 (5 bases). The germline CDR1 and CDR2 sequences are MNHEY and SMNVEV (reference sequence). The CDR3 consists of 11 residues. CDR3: CGGRDQDTQYF. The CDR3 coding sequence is TGTGGGGGCCGTGACCAAGATACGCAGTACTTT.

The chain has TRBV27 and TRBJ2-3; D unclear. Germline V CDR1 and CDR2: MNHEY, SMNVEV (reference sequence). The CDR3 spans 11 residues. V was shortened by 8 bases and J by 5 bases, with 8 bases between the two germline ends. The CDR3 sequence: CASGHQDTQYF. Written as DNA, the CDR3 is TGTGCCAGCGGTCACCAAGATACGCAGTATTTT.

As DNA, the CDR3 is TGTGCCAGCAGTCTGCGGGGGGCTGCCTACAATGAGCAGTTCTTC. This codes for CASSLRGAAYNEQFF. V usage is TRBV7-2 and J usage is TRBJ2-1, with TRBD2 matching 8 bases. J was trimmed by 2 bases and V by 6 bases; bases with no gene match: 6. The length of the CDR3 is 15 residues. The V gene's germline CDR1 is SGHTA and CDR2 FQGNSA.

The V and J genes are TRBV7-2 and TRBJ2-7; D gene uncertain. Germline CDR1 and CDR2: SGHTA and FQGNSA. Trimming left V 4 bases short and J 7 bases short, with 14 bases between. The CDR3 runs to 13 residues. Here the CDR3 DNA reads TGTGCCAGCAGCTCGACAAAGGATAGGGAGCAGTACGTC. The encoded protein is CASSSTKDREQYV.

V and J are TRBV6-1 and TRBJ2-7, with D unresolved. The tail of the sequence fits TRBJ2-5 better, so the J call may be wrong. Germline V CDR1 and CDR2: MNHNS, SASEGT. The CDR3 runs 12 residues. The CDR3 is CASSALLETQYF. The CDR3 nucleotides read TGTGCCAGCAGTGCGCTACTAGAGACCCAGTACTTC.

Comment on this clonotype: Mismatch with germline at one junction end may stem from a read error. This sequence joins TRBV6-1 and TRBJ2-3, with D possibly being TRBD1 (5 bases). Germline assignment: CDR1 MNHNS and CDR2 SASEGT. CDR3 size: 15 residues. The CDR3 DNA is TGTGCCAGCAGTGGTCCAGGGTATGAGGCAGAGACGCAGTATTTT. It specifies CASSGPGYEAETQYF.

CDR3 DNA sequence: TGTGCCAGCAGCCTACAGCCAGCTAACTATGGCTACACCTTC. Amino acid sequence: CASSLQPANYGYTF. The genes are TRBV7-2 and TRBJ1-2, with D unclear. Trimming shortened V by 5 bases and J by 0 bases, and 10 bases separated the two germline ends. Germline V CDR1 and CDR2: SGHTA, FQGNSA. The CDR3 sequence is 14 residues long. The variable domain in full, completed from reference TRBV7-2 and TRBJ1-2, reads GAGVSQSPSNKVTEKGKDVELRCDPISGHTALYWYRQSLGQGLEFLIYFQGNSAPDKSGLPSDRFSAERTGGSVSTLTIQRTQQEDSAVYLCASSLQPANYGYTFGSGTRLTVV.

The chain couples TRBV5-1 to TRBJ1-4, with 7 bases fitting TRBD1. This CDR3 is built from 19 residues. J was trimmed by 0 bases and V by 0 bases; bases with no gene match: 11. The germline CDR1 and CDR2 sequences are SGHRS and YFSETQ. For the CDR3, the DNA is TGCGCCAGCAGCTTGGGGAGTGGAGGGGGCGGATCAACTAATGAAAAACTGTTTTTT. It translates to CASSLGSGGGGSTNEKLFF.

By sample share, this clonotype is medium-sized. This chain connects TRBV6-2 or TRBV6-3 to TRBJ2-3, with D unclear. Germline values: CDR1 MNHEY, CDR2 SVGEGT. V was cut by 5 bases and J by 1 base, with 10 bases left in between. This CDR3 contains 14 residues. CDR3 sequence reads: CASSQPRRTDTQYF. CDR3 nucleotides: TGTGCCAGCAGTCAACCCCGACGCACAGATACGCAGTATTTT.

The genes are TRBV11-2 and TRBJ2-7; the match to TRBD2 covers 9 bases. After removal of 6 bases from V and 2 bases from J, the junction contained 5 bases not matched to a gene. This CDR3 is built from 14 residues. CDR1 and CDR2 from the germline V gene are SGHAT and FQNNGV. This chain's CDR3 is CASRAASGTYEQYF. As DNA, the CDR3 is TGTGCCAGCAGGGCGGCTAGCGGGACCTACGAGCAGTACTTC.

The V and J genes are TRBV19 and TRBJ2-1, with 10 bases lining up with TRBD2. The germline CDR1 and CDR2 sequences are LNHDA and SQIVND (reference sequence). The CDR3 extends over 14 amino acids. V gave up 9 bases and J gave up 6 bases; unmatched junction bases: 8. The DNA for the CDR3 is TGTGCCAGCCGAGAGCGGGAGGGGGGCAATGAGCAGTTCTTC. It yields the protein CASREREGGNEQFF.